This T cell receptor beta chain derives from a study of T cell responses to AZD1222 COVID-19 vaccine. The overall study: The analysis combined second doses at about 4 or about 12 weeks. Findings of the study overall: Targeting of unmutated variant regions was reportedly seen in nearly half of spike-specific TCRs. The breadth and depth of Spike-specific TCRs increased once two AZD1222 doses had been given. Clonal diversity was possibly underestimated, and white British individuals and females predominated among donors.

As to this clone: Its matching antigen is unknown.

This CDR3 spans 12 amino acids. CDR1 and CDR2 (germline): SNHLY, FYNNEI. The V end lost 2 bases, the J end lost 3 bases, and 5 bases lay between the germline ends. Assay: immunoSEQ multiplex PCR; the TCRdb copy retains only in-frame clones and omits some. The table lists about 180,000 clones, 88% of them singletons, with 7.5% to 9.5% in the top ten. The sample in question was peripheral blood, obtained on day 0 of AZD1222 vaccination. The clonotype was recovered from an adult in good health. The chain carries TRBV2 and TRBJ2-7; D remains unclear. The CDR3 spells CASSESLYEQYF. CDR3 DNA sequence: TGTGCCAGCAGTGAAAGCCTCTACGAGCAGTACTTC. Based on the CDR3 plus reference TRBV2 and TRBJ2-7, the full variable domain is EPEVTQTPSHQVTQMGQEVILRCVPISNHLYFYWYRQILGQKVEFLVSFYNNEISEKSEIFDDQFSVERPDGSNFTLKIRSTKLEDSAMYFCASSESLYEQYFGPGTRLTVT.